This T cell receptor beta chain is from a study of identical twins. Findings and limits, study-wide: The conclusions drew on cross-sectional statistical analysis instead of tracking the same donors. Insertion counts were lower in abundant cord blood beta clonotypes, a trend that memory repertoires did not show. Shared out-of-frame alpha sequences (those common to twins) showed excess low generation probability.

The authors used template switching to add a universal primer site and gave cDNA unique molecular identifiers. One entry per CDR3 protein results from TCRdb running MiXCR on the 5' RACE reads. The table has approximately 140,000 distinct CDR3 sequences, roughly 3.2% seen once. The CDR3 has 13 amino acids. The germline V gene encodes CDR1 SGHTA and CDR2 FQGNSA. V was shortened by 5 bases and J by 5 bases, with 9 bases between the two germline ends. There are many counts of this clonotype. Its antigen remains unknown. This chain connects TRBV7-2 to TRBJ1-4; D not resolved. The source material was memory T cells sorted from blood. The sequence came from a man aged 18 to 30 in good health. This CDR3 is CASSRTGNEKLFF. The CDR3, as DNA: TGTGCCAGCAGCAGGACGGGAAATGAAAAACTGTTTTTT.